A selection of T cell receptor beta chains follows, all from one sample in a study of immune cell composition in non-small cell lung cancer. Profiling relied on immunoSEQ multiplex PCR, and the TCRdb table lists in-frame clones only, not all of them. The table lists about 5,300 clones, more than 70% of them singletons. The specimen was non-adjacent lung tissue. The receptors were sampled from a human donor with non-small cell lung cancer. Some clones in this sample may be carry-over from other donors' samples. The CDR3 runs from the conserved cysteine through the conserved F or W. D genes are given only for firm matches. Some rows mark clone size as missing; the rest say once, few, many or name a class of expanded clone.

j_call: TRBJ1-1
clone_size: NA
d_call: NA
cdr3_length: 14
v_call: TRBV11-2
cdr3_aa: CASSLRSEGVRAFF
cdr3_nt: TGTGCCAGCAGCTTGAGGTCTGAAGGAGTACGCGCTTTCTTT

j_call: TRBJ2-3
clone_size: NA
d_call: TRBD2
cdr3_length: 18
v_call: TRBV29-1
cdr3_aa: CSVEDRGVSSGSTDTQYF
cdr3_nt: TGCAGCGTTGAAGATCGCGGGGTTTCTAGCGGGAGCACAGATACGCAGTATTTT

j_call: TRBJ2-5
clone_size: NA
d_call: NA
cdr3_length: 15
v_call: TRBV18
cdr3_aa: CASSPGPGDQETQYF
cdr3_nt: TGTGCCAGCTCACCCGGGCCGGGGGATCAAGAGACCCAGTACTTC

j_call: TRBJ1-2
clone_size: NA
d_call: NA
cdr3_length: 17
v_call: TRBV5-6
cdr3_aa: CASSLIGQGGSNYGYTF
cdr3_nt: TGTGCCAGCAGCTTGATAGGGCAGGGAGGATCTAACTATGGCTACACCTTC

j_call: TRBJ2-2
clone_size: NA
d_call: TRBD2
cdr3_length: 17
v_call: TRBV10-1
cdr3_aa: CASGRQLAGGPYGELFF
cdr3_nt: TGCGCCAGCGGCCGACAGCTAGCGGGAGGGCCGTACGGGGAGCTGTTTTTT

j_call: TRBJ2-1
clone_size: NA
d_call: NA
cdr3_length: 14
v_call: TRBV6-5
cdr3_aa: CASSLRDTYNEQFF
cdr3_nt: TGTGCCAGCAGTCTCCGGGACACATACAATGAGCAGTTCTTC

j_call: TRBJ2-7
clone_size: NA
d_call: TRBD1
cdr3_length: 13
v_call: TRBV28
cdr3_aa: CASSSGQGYEQYF
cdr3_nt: TGTGCCAGCAGTTCTGGACAGGGCTACGAGCAGTACTTC

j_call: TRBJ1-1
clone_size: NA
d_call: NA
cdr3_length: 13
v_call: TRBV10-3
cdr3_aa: CAISEVRNTEAFF
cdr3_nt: TGTGCCATCAGTGAGGTCAGGAACACTGAAGCTTTCTTT

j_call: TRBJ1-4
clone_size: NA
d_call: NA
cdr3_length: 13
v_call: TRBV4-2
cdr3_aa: CASSQGNGVVLFF
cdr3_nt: TGTGCCAGCAGCCAAGGAAACGGAGTCGTTCTGTTTTTT

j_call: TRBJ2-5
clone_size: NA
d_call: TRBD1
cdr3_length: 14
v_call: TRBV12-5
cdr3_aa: CASGSGTGEETQYF
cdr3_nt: TGTGCTAGTGGTTCCGGGACAGGGGAAGAGACCCAGTACTTC

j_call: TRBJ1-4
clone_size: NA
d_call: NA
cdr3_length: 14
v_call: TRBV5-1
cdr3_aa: CASSSQTPNEKLFF
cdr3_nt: TGCGCCAGCAGCTCTCAAACACCCAATGAAAAACTGTTTTTT

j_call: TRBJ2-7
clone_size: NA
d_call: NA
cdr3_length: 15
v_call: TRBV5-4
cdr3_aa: CASSEGAGSAHEQYF
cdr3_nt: TGTGCCAGCAGCGAGGGAGCCGGGAGTGCCCACGAGCAGTACTTC

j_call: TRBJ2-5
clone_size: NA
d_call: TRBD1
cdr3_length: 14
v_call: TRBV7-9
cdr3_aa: CASSWDSFQETQYF
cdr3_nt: TGTGCCAGCAGCTGGGACAGTTTCCAAGAGACCCAGTACTTC

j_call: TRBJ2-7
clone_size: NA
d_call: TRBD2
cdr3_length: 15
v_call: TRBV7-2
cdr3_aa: CASSFTSGSSYEQYF
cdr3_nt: TGTGCCAGCAGCTTTACTAGCGGGAGCTCCTACGAGCAGTACTTC

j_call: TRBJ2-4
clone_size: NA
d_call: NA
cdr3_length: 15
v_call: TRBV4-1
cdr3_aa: CASSPAGMGKNIQYF
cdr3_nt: TGCGCCAGCAGCCCGGCCGGGATGGGCAAAAACATTCAGTACTTC

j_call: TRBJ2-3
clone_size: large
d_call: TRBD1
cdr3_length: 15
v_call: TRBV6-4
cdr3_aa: CASSQGQGATDTQYF
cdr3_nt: TGTGCCAGCAGCCAGGGACAGGGTGCAACAGATACGCAGTATTTT

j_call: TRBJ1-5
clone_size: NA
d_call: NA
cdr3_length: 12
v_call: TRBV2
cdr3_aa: CASSALTGPQHF
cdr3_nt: TGTGCCAGCAGTGCCCTCACCGGGCCCCAGCATTTT

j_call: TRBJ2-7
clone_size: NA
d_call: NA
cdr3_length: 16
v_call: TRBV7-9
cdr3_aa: CASSLELGGSSYEQYF
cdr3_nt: TGTGCCAGCAGCTTAGAACTTGGAGGAAGCTCCTACGAGCAGTACTTC

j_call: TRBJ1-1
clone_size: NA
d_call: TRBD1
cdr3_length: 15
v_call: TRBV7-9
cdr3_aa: CASSPGQGLNTEAFF
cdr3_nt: TGTGCCAGCAGCCCGGGACAGGGATTGAACACTGAAGCTTTCTTT

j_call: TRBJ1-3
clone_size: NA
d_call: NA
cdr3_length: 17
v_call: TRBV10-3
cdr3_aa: CAISGVRRTLSGNTIYF
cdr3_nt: TGTGCCATCAGTGGTGTCCGGAGGACCCTCTCTGGAAACACCATATATTTT

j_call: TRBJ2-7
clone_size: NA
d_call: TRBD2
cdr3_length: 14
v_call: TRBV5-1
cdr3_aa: CASGGGGPVYEQYF
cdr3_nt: TGCGCCAGCGGGGGCGGGGGGCCCGTCTACGAGCAGTACTTC

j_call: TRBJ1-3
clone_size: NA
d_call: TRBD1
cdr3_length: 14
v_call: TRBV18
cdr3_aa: CASSQTGDGNTIYF
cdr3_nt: TGTGCCAGCTCCCAGACAGGGGATGGAAACACCATATATTTT

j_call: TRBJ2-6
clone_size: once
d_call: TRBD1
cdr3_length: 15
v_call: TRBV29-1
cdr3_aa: CSVPSGGAGANVLTF
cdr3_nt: TGCAGCGTTCCCTCAGGGGGCGCCGGGGCCAACGTCCTGACTTTC

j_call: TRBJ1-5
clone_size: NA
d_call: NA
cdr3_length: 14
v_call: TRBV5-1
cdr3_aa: CASSVSEVPKPQHF
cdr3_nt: TGCGCCAGCAGCGTGAGTGAGGTACCAAAGCCCCAGCATTTT

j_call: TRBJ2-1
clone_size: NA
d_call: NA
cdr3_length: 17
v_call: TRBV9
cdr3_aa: CASSFQGAGGVSNEQFF
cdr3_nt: TGTGCCAGCAGTTTCCAGGGGGCTGGGGGGGTTTCGAATGAGCAGTTCTTC

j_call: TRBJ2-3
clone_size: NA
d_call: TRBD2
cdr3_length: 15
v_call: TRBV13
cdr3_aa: CASSLTSGNADTQYF
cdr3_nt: TGTGCCAGCAGCCTGACTAGCGGGAACGCAGATACGCAGTATTTT

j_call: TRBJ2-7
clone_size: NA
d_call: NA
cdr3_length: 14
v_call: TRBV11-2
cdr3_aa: CASSFLAPAYEQYF
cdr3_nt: TGTGCCAGCAGCTTCCTAGCGCCCGCCTACGAGCAGTACTTC

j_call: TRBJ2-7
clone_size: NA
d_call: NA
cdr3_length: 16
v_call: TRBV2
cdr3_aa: CASSDLTRLTTYEQYF
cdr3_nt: TGTGCCAGCAGTGACCTTACTAGGCTAACCACCTACGAGCAGTACTTC

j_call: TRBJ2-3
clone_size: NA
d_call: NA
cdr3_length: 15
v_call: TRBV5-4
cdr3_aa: CASSLWDRREGTQYF
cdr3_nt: TGTGCCAGCAGCTTATGGGACAGGCGGGAGGGTACGCAGTATTTT

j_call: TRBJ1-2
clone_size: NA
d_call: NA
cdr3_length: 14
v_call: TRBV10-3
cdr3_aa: CAISERGPNYGYTF
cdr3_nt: TGTGCCATCAGTGAGAGGGGTCCTAACTATGGCTACACCTTC

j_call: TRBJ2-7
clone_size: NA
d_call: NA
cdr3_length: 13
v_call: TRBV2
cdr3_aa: CASRDRISYEQYF
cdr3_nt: TGTGCCAGCAGAGACAGGATATCCTACGAGCAGTACTTC

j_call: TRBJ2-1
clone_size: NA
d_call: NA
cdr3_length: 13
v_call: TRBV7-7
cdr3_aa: CASSAGVYNEQFF
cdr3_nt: TGTGCCAGCAGCGCTGGAGTTTACAATGAGCAGTTCTTC

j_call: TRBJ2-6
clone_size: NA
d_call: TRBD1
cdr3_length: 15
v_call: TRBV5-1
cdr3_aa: CASSLQGTGANVLTF
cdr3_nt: TGCGCCAGCAGCTTACAGGGGACTGGGGCCAACGTCCTGACTTTC

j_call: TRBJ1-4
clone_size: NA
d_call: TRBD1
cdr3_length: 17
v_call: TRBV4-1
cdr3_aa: CASSQGFRDRGPEKLFF
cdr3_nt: TGCGCCAGCAGCCAAGGATTCCGGGACAGGGGGCCGGAAAAACTGTTTTTT

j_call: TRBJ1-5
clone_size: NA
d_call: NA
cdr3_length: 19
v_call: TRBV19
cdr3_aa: CASSISGPGYRYSNQPQHF
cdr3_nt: TGTGCCAGTAGTATAAGTGGACCAGGGTATCGATATAGCAATCAGCCCCAGCATTTT

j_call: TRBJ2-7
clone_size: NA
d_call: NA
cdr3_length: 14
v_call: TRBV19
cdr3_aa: CASSPSPQSYEQYF
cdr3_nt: TGTGCCAGTAGTCCCTCCCCCCAGTCCTACGAGCAGTACTTC

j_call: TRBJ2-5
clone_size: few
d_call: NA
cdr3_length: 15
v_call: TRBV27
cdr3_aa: CASSPNRAGRETQYF
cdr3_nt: TGTGCCAGCAGTCCTAACCGGGCAGGGCGGGAGACCCAGTACTTC

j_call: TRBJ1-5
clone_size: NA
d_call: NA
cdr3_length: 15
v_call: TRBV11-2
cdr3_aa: CASSLGRQGGQPQHF
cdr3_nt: TGTGCCAGCAGCTTAGGTCGTCAGGGTGGTCAGCCCCAGCATTTT

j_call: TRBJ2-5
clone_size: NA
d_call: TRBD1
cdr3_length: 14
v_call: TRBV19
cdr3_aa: CASSPDRVQETQYF
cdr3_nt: TGTGCCAGTAGCCCGGACAGGGTCCAAGAGACCCAGTACTTC

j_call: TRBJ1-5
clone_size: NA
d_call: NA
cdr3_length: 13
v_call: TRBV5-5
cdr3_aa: CASSLAPERAQHF
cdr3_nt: TGTGCCAGCAGCTTGGCCCCAGAACGGGCCCAGCATTTT

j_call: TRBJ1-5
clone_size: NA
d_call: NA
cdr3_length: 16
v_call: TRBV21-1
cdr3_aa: CASSKGGSHSNQPQHF
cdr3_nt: TGTGCCAGCAGCAAAGGAGGCAGCCATAGCAATCAGCCCCAGCATTTT

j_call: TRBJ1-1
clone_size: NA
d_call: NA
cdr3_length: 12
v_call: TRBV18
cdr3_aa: CASSRGDSEAFF
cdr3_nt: TGTGCCAGCTCCCGCGGAGACAGCGAAGCTTTCTTT

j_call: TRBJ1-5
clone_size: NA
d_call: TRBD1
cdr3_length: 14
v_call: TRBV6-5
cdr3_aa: CASSRQGGNQPQHF
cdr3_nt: TGTGCCAGCAGTCGGCAGGGGGGCAATCAGCCCCAGCATTTT

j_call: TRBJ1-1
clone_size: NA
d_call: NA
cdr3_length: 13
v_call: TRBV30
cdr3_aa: CAWSVFTGTEAFF
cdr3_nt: TGTGCCTGGAGTGTATTTACGGGAACTGAAGCTTTCTTT

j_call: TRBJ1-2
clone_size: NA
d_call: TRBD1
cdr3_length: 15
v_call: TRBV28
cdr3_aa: CASSTPRTGAYGYTF
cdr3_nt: TGTGCCAGCAGTACGCCAAGGACAGGGGCCTATGGCTACACCTTC

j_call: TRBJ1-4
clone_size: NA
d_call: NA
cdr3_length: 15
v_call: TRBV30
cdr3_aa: CAWSDFWQGNEKLFF
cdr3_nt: TGTGCCTGGAGTGACTTTTGGCAGGGAAATGAAAAACTGTTTTTT

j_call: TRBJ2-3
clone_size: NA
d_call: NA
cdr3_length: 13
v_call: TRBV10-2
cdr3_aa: CASSGRGGDTQYF
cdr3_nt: TGCGCCAGCAGTGGAAGAGGGGGAGATACGCAGTATTTT

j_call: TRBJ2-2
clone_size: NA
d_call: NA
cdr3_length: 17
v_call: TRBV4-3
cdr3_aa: CASSQDRPGSASGELFF
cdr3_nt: TGCGCCAGCAGCCAAGATAGGCCAGGGTCGGCCTCCGGGGAGCTGTTTTTT

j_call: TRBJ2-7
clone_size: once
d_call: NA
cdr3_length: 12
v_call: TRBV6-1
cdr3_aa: CASSEHGYEQYF
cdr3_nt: TGTGCCAGCAGTGAACACGGCTACGAGCAGTACTTC

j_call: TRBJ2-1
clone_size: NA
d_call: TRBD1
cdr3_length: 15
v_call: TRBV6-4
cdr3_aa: CASSVSGQAYNEQFF
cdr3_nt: TGTGCCAGCAGTGTCTCGGGACAGGCCTACAATGAGCAGTTCTTC

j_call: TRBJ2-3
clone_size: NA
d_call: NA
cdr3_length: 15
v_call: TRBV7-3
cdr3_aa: CASSPRLGGTDTQYF
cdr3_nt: TGTGCCAGCAGCCCGCGACTAGGGGGCACAGATACGCAGTATTTT

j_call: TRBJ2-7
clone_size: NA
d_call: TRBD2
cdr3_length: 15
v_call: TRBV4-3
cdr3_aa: CASSRGLAGSREQYF
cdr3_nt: TGCGCCAGCAGCCGTGGACTAGCGGGATCCCGCGAGCAGTACTTC

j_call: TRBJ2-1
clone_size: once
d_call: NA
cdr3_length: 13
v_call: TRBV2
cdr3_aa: CASSEPFETWKFF
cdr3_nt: TGTGCCAGCAGTGAACCGTTCGAGACATGGAAGTTCTTC

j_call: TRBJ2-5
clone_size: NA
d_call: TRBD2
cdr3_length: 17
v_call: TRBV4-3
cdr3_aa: CASSQDSRGGAGSAQYF
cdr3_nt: TGCGCCAGCAGCCAAGACTCGCGGGGGGGGGCTGGGTCGGCCCAGTACTTC

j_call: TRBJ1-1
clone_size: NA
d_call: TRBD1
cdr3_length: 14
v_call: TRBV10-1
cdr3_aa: CASRSGTGNTEAFF
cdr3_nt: TGCGCCAGCAGATCCGGGACAGGGAACACTGAAGCTTTCTTT

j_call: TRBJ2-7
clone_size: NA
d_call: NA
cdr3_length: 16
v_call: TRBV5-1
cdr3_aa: CASSGNVRGLSYEQYF
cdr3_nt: TGCGCCAGCAGCGGAAATGTGCGGGGCCTCTCCTACGAGCAGTACTTC

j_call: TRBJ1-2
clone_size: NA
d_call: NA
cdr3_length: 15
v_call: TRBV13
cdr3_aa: CASRFNAPVRDGYTF
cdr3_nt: TGTGCCAGCCGATTCAACGCCCCGGTGAGGGATGGCTACACCTTC